Presented here are 19 T cell receptor beta chains from one specimen sequenced in a study of blood T cell repertoires in COVID-19. Repertoires were generated with immunoSEQ multiplex PCR, while TCRdb's copy carries only in-frame clones and drops some. Of about 370,000 clones in the sample, around 90% were seen once. The sample taken for sequencing was peripheral blood. The source of these receptors is a woman aged 25 to 39 with COVID-19, enrolled during active disease.

The chain links TRBV10-2 to TRBJ2-3, with TRBD1 matching 7 bases. The germline V gene has CDR1 WSHSY and CDR2 SAAADI. This CDR3 is 15 amino acids long. After removal of 10 bases from V and 1 base from J, the junction contained 11 bases not matched to a gene. The CDR3 sequence: CATRGTEFRTDTQYF. The CDR3 DNA sequence: TGCGCCACCAGGGGGACAGAGTTTCGCACAGATACGCAGTATTTT.

This chain links TRBV27 with TRBJ2-5, with D hard to call. V lost 2 bases and J 1 base, leaving 8 bases between the germline ends. The CDR3 length is 14 residues. Germline V lookup: CDR1 MNHEY, CDR2 SMNVEV (reference sequence). CDR3 DNA: TGTGCCAGCAGTTTAGCGGTTGCCCAAGAGACCCAGTACTTC. Amino acids: CASSLAVAQETQYF.

This chain connects TRBV7-9 to TRBJ2-3, with 9 positions matching TRBD1. The CDR3 is made up of 16 amino acids. From germline, CDR1 is SEHNR and CDR2 FQNEAQ (reference sequence). V was clipped by 1 base and J by 2 bases; unmatched bases: 4. Here the CDR3 DNA reads TGTGCCAGCAGCTTAGGGGGACAGGGCACCACAGATACGCAGTATTTT. Translating it yields CASSLGGQGTTDTQYF.

This clone appeared a single time. This chain links TRBV18 with TRBJ1-2, with 9 positions matching TRBD1. Germline V gene data show CDR1 as KGHSH and CDR2 as LQKENI. Germline trimming cut 6 bases from V and 5 bases from J; bases unmatched to any gene: 19. This CDR3 contains 18 residues. The CDR3 loop is CASSPRGQGRPNLYGYTF. CDR3 nucleotides: TGTGCCAGCTCGCCCCGGGGACAGGGACGACCTAACCTTTATGGCTACACCTTC.

J is TRBJ2-3 and V is TRBV4-1, with TRBD2 matching over 12 bases. This CDR3 is 21 amino acids long. The ends lost 4 bases at V and 2 bases at J; junction bases unmatched: 19. CDR1 is MGHRA and CDR2 is YSYEKL in the germline V gene. The CDR3 DNA reads TGCGCCAGCAGCCTGAAGGGTGGACTAGCGGGACCAAACCAATACACAGATACGCAGTATTTT. Protein sequence: CASSLKGGLAGPNQYTDTQYF.

The gene calls are TRBV2 and TRBJ1-2; 9 bases agree with TRBD1. The ends lost 7 bases at V and 4 bases at J; junction bases unmatched: 7. From germline, CDR1 is SNHLY and CDR2 FYNNEI. The CDR3 contains 14 residues. The CDR3 loop is CASTGTGSLYGYTF. DNA for the CDR3: TGTGCCAGCACCGGGACAGGGAGCCTCTATGGCTACACCTTC.

The J gene is TRBJ2-2, the V gene TRBV29-1, with 11 bases identical to TRBD1. J gave up 5 bases and V 6 bases, and 5 bases lay outside the gene matches. The CDR3 has 14 amino acids. Germline loops: CDR1 SQVTM, CDR2 ANQGSEA. The CDR3 DNA follows: TGCAGCGTCGGACAGGGGGCCCAAACCGGGGAGCTGTTTTTT. Protein: CSVGQGAQTGELFF.

The V call is TRBV6-2 or TRBV6-3, the J call TRBJ2-3, with TRBD1 as a possible D gene (6 bases). CDR3 size: 16 residues. CDR1 is MNHEY and CDR2 is SVGEGT in the germline V gene. Trimming pared 4 bases from V and 4 bases from J, leaving 18 bases between. CDR3 coding DNA: TGTGCCAGCAGTTGGCTCCCCAGGGACATCTCAGATACGCAGTATTTT. This codes for CASSWLPRDISDTQYF.

The chain is built from TRBV30 and TRBJ1-5; TRBD1 aligns across 8 bases. CDR1 is GTSNPN and CDR2 is SVGIG in the germline V gene (reference sequence). The CDR3 has 14 residues. J was trimmed by 6 bases and V by 5 bases; bases with no gene match: 9. CDR3 in DNA: TGTGCCTGGGGGCCCGGACAGGGTAGTCAGCCCCAGCATTTT. Protein sequence: CAWGPGQGSQPQHF.

This clone has a single count. V and J are TRBV5-6 and TRBJ1-2, with 7 bases that match TRBD1. Germline V CDR1 and CDR2: SGHDT, YYEEEE. The V segment lost 0 bases and the J segment 13 bases; nucleotides outside the gene matches: 21. The CDR3 totals 17 residues. CDR3 nucleotides: TGTGCCAGCAGCTTGGCCTTAGTTGGCAGGGGGGACCCTCAGGCCACCTTC. Translation gives CASSLALVGRGDPQATF.

The J gene is TRBJ2-3, the V gene TRBV11-2; a weak D match, TRBD2 (5 bases). The CDR3 has 14 amino acids. CDR1 SGHAT and CDR2 FQNNGV come from the germline V gene. With 2 bases removed from V and 1 base from J, the gap between germline ends came to 7 bases. The CDR3 DNA reads TGTGCCAGCAGCTTATCGCGGGGCACAGATACGCAGTATTTT. It yields the protein CASSLSRGTDTQYF.

In this sample, this clone turned up once. The chain is built from TRBV11-2 and TRBJ1-4; TRBD1 is a possible D gene (6 bases). Germline-derived CDR1 and CDR2 are SGHAT and FQNNGV. V shed 5 bases and J shed 6 bases, with 16 bases lying between them. The CDR3 totals 15 residues. CDR3 residues: CASSPHGGPDEKLFF. The CDR3 DNA reads as TGTGCCAGCAGCCCTCACGGGGGGCCGGATGAAAAACTGTTTTTT.

The CDR3 loop is CASSPGDRNRRVYGYTF. As DNA, the CDR3 is TGTGCCAGCAGCCCGGGGGACAGGAATAGAAGGGTCTATGGCTACACCTTC. The chain couples TRBV14 to TRBJ1-2; TRBD1 aligns across 8 bases. This CDR3 has 17 amino acids. Trimming at V came to 4 bases and at J to 4 bases, leaving 14 bases not matched to a gene. CDR1 and CDR2 (germline): SGHDN, FVKESK.

This chain connects TRBV3-1 (or the pseudogene TRBV3-2) to TRBJ2-3; 8 bases are a match to TRBD2. CDR3 size: 15 residues. Germline CDR1 reads LGHDT; CDR2 reads YNNKEL (reference sequence). V gave up 4 bases and J gave up 3 bases; unmatched junction bases: 6. CDR3 amino acids: CASSLRGGATDTQYF. CDR3 nucleotide sequence: TGTGCCAGCAGCCTCCGGGGGGGTGCGACAGATACGCAGTATTTT.

CDR3 bases: TGCAGCGTTGCAGGTTACAATGAGCAGTTCTTC. Residues: CSVAGYNEQFF. The chain recombines TRBV29-1 with TRBJ2-1; D remains ambiguous. V lost 4 bases and J lost 4, with 5 bases in between. CDR3 length equals 11 residues. Germline CDR1 SQVTM, CDR2 ANQGSEA.

The sample holds a few counts of this clone. J is TRBJ1-1 and V is TRBV4-2, with D possibly being TRBD1 (6 bases). The CDR3 consists of 15 residues. Germline V lookup: CDR1 LGHNA, CDR2 YNFKEQ. The ends were cut back, 4 bases at V and 1 base at J, with 13 bases in the middle. The CDR3 here is CASSPTGQTNTEAFF. CDR3 nucleotides: TGTGCCAGCAGCCCCACCGGACAGACGAACACTGAAGCTTTCTTT.

This chain links TRBV5-6 with TRBJ1-2; D unresolved. The V end was cut by 1 base, the J end by 7 bases, with 8 bases between. Per the germline V gene, CDR1 is SGHDT and CDR2 is YYEEEE. There are 12 residues in the CDR3. CDR3 coding DNA: TGTGCCAGCAGCTTGCTGTTTAGTGGCTACACCTTC. The encoded protein is CASSLLFSGYTF.

This clone was seen only once. The V gene is TRBV5-8, the J gene TRBJ2-1; 9 bases map to TRBD2. The germline V gene has CDR1 SGHTS and CDR2 YDEGEE. This CDR3 has 13 amino acids. J gave up 6 bases and V 2 bases, and 0 bases lay outside the gene matches. CDR3: CASSFSGSNEQFF. The CDR3 coding sequence is TGTGCCAGCAGCTTTAGCGGGAGCAATGAGCAGTTCTTC.

The rearrangement links TRBV24-1 to TRBJ2-1, with 7 bases lining up with TRBD1. Germline V gives CDR1 KGHDR, CDR2 SFDVKD. Germline trimming cut 4 bases from V and 1 base from J; bases unmatched to any gene: 6. The CDR3 is made up of 16 amino acids. Here the CDR3 DNA reads TGTGCCACCAGTGACCACCGGGACAGTTCCTACAATGAGCAGTTCTTC. It translates to CATSDHRDSSYNEQFF.